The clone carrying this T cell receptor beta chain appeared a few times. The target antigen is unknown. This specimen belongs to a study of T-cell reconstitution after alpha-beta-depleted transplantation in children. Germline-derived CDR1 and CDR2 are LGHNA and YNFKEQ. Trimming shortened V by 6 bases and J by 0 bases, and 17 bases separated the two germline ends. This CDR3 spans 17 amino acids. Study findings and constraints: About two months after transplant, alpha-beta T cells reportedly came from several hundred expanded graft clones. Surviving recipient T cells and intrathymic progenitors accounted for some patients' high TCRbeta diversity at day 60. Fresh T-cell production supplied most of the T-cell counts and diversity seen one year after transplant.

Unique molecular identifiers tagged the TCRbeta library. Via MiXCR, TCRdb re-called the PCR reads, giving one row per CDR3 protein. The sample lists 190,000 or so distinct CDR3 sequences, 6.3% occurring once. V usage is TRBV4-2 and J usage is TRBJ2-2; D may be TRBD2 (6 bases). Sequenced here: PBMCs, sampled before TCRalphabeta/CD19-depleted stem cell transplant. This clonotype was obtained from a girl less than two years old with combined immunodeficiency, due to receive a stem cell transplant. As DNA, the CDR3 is TGTGCCAGCAGTACAGAGGGAGGTGGCTCGAACACCGGGGAGCTGTTTTTT. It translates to CASSTEGGGSNTGELFF.